These 10 T cell receptor beta chains share one sample of origin, sequenced in a study of CD8+CD57+ T cells in acquired aplastic anemia. Researchers used genomic DNA as the template to profile TCR beta VDJ and CDR3. TCRdb processed the reads anew with MiXCR; each CDR3 protein has one entry. This table holds around 200,000 distinct CDR3 sequences, roughly 53% found once. By flow cytometry, patients selected for sequencing had shown an expansion of CD8+CD57+ cells. The material sequenced was sorted CD4+, CD8+, or CD8+CD57+ T cells (not recorded which) from PBMCs. All receptors come from a human donor with aplastic anemia.

As for this clonotype: The junction shows a germline mismatch at one end, possibly a read error. The CDR3 sequence: CASSELRTSGNTVYF. The CDR3 bases are TGCGCCAGCAGTGAATTACGTACCTCTGGAAACACCGTATATTTT. V usage is TRBV7-8 and J usage is TRBJ1-3; no reliable D call. Germline-derived CDR1 and CDR2 are SGHVS and FQNEAQ. The CDR3 extends over 15 amino acids.

This clonotype was observed many times. The CDR3 here is CASSEWEGGGTEAFF. CDR3 coding DNA: TGTGCCAGCAGTGAATGGGAAGGTGGGGGAACTGAAGCTTTCTTT. V and J are TRBV6-1 and TRBJ1-1; D perhaps matches TRBD1 (5 bases). Germline values: CDR1 MNHNS, CDR2 SASEGT. V shed 2 bases and J shed 5 bases, with 15 bases lying between them. The CDR3 has 15 amino acids.

CDR3 nucleotides: TGTGCCAGTAGGAAAGGACGGGAAGCTTTCTTT. It specifies CASRKGREAFF. V and J are TRBV19 and TRBJ1-1, with unresolved D. From germline, CDR1 is LNHDA and CDR2 SQIVND (reference sequence). The CDR3 runs 11 residues. V gave up 6 bases and J gave up 8 bases, with 10 bases separating them.

The rearrangement joins TRBV4-1 to TRBJ1-6; 11 bases are shared with TRBD1. Germline CDR1 reads MGHRA; CDR2 reads YSYEKL. After removal of 4 bases from V and 8 bases from J, the junction contained 13 bases not matched to a gene. The CDR3 totals 18 residues. The CDR3 loop reads CASSPTPGQGVRDSPLHF. In nucleotides, the CDR3 is TGCGCCAGCAGCCCCACCCCGGGACAGGGGGTTCGGGATTCACCCCTCCACTTT.

This chain links TRBV5-4 with TRBJ1-2; possibly TRBD1 for D (5 bases). Germline V gives CDR1 SGHNT, CDR2 YYREEE (reference sequence). Trimming stripped 7 bases from V and 7 bases from J, with 26 bases between. The CDR3 totals 16 residues. CDR3 coding DNA: TGTGCCAGCGGCCCCACCTCAGGGAGGATGGCCTGTGGCTACACCTTC. This gives the protein CASGPTSGRMACGYTF.

This clonotype was counted at least ten times. V usage is TRBV19 and J usage is TRBJ1-6; TRBD1 is a possible D gene (6 bases). The CDR3 is made up of 15 amino acids. Trimming cost V 3 bases and J 5 bases, with 11 bases left between them. CDR1 and CDR2 from the germline V gene are LNHDA and SQIVND (reference sequence). The CDR3 protein is CASSIAGVDNSPLHF. CDR3 bases: TGTGCCAGTAGTATTGCAGGGGTCGATAATTCACCCCTCCACTTT.

This clonotype was seen a single time. The CDR3 sequence is CASSLTERAQHF. DNA of the CDR3: TGTGCCAGCAGCTTGACGGAAAGGGCCCAGCATTTT. J is TRBJ1-5 and V is TRBV7-9; D remains ambiguous. Germline CDR1 reads SEHNR; CDR2 reads FQNEAQ (reference sequence). V shed 3 bases and J shed 11 bases, with 11 bases lying between them. CDR3 length equals 12 residues.

This clonotype has just a few counts. The chain uses TRBV3-1 and TRBJ2-3; 11 nucleotides line up with TRBD2. CDR3 length: 16 residues. Germline V gene data show CDR1 as LGHDT and CDR2 as YNNKEL (reference sequence). V lost 4 bases, J lost 6 bases, and 9 bases stayed unmatched. In nucleotides, the CDR3 is TGTGCCAGCAGCCCCTTTTTAGCGGGGGGGCGTGATACGCAGTATTTT. Amino acid sequence: CASSPFLAGGRDTQYF.

In its sample, this clonotype was seen many times. This chain links TRBV5-1 with TRBJ1-4; D gene unclear. Per germline, CDR1 SGHRS and CDR2 YFSETQ. The CDR3 extends over 15 amino acids. Trimming left V 1 base short and J 6 bases short, with 13 bases between. DNA of the CDR3: TGCGCCAGCAGCTTGCAGCCTGGGCCCGATGAAAAACTGTTTTTT. Protein product: CASSLQPGPDEKLFF.

V usage is TRBV7-9 and J usage is TRBJ2-3; no reliable D call. CDR1 is SEHNR, CDR2 FQNEAQ, per germline (reference sequence). The CDR3 has 15 amino acids. Deletions cut 5 bases from V and 0 bases from J, with 12 bases between. The CDR3: CASSLQAVSTDTQYF. The CDR3 region has the DNA TGTGCCAGCAGCCTCCAGGCTGTGAGCACAGATACGCAGTATTTT.